These 24 T cell receptor beta chains originate from one sample sequenced in a study of T cell changes during pregnancy in multiple sclerosis. Measured with immunoSEQ multiplex PCR; TCRdb has only the in-frame clones, and not every one. The top ten hold 0.43% of the sample, which has about 36,000 clones, 92% seen once. Sequenced here: CD4+ T cells from peripheral blood mononuclear cells, sampled in the third trimester of pregnancy. The receptors were gathered from a female donor in good health, enrolled as a control in a pregnancy study.

The V and J genes are TRBV11-3 and TRBJ2-1, with 8 bases fitting TRBD2. This CDR3 has 15 amino acids. Losses at the gene ends were 5 bases for V and 8 bases for J; bases not matched to a gene: 11. The germline V gene has CDR1 SGHNT and CDR2 YENEEA. The DNA of the CDR3 is TGTGCCAGCAGCCCGGGGGGGAGGTTATCCCATGAGCAGTTCTTC. Its translation: CASSPGGRLSHEQFF. The complete variable domain, with remaining parts taken from reference TRBV11-3 and TRBJ2-1, reads EAGVVQSPRYKIIEKKQPVAFWCNPISGHNTLYWYLQNLGQGPELLIRYENEEAVDDSQLPKDRFSAERLKGVDSTLKIQPAELGDSAVYLCASSPGGRLSHEQFFGPGTRLTVL.

The chain employs TRBV10-3 and TRBJ1-2, with 7 bases fitting TRBD1. The J segment lost 5 bases and the V segment lost 6 bases, leaving 6 bases of the junction unmatched. The CDR3 length is 13 residues. Germline assignment: CDR1 ENHRY and CDR2 SYGVKD. CDR3 sequence: CAIRETGQYGYTF. Written as DNA, the CDR3 is TGTGCCATCAGGGAGACAGGGCAGTATGGCTACACCTTC.

The rearrangement joins TRBV6-1 to TRBJ1-4, with 7 bases fitting TRBD1. This CDR3 contains 14 residues. Germline loops: CDR1 MNHNS, CDR2 SASEGT. With V trimmed by 5 bases and J by 5 bases, 5 bases remained unmatched. CDR3 nucleotide sequence: TGTGCCAGCAGTCGACAGGGTTCCAATGAAAAACTGTTTTTT. As protein: CASSRQGSNEKLFF.

This chain links TRBV23-1 with TRBJ1-2, with TRBD1 matching 7 bases. TRBV23-1 is an open reading frame, and its role is uncertain. V dropped 2 bases and J dropped 8; count of bases not matched to a gene: 8. This CDR3 region has 14 residues. The CDR3 DNA follows: TGCGCCAGCAGTCAAGTAGGGACAGTTCACGGCTACACCTTC. Translating gives CASSQVGTVHGYTF.

Here the CDR3 DNA reads TGTGCCAGCAGTTTGAGGGGGGGGCCCTCCTACGAGCAGTACTTC. Translated: CASSLRGGPSYEQYF. The chain combines TRBV6-5 with TRBJ2-7, with D maybe TRBD2 (7 bases). CDR1 and CDR2 from the germline V gene are MNHEY and SVGAGI. Trimming removed 4 bases at V and 0 bases at J, with 13 bases between. The CDR3 sequence is 15 residues long.

The rearrangement joins TRBV7-9 to TRBJ2-3; weak D call: TRBD1 (5 bases). The CDR3 contains 15 residues. Germline CDR1 and CDR2: SEHNR and FQNEAQ (reference sequence). The V gene lost 3 bases and the J gene lost 2 bases, with 12 bases spanning the gap. In DNA, the CDR3 is TGTGCCAGCAGCTTTGGCAGGGTGGCCACAGATACGCAGTATTTT. Amino acids: CASSFGRVATDTQYF. The full variable domain, its missing parts supplied by reference TRBV7-9 and TRBJ2-3, is DTGVSQNPRHKITKRGQNVTFRCDPISEHNRLYWYRQTLGQGPEFLTYFQNEAQLEKSRLLSDRFSAERPKGSFSTLEIQRTEQGDSAMYLCASSFGRVATDTQYFGPGTRLTVL.

The chain couples TRBV7-9 to TRBJ2-7, with D possibly being TRBD1 (5 bases). V dropped 1 base and J dropped 4 bases, with 11 bases sitting between them. The germline V gene has CDR1 SEHNR and CDR2 FQNEAQ (reference sequence). This CDR3 is built from 14 residues. The CDR3: CASSLGRDSYEQYF. As DNA, the CDR3 is TGTGCCAGCAGCTTAGGGAGAGACAGTTACGAGCAGTACTTC.

This clone showed up just a few times. The chain recombines TRBV20-1 with TRBJ1-1; D is ambiguous. CDR3 length: 10 amino acids. Trimming removed 3 bases at V and 6 bases at J, with 5 bases between. Per germline, CDR1 DFQATT and CDR2 SNEGSKA (reference sequence). CDR3 in DNA: TGCAGTGCTAGTTCTTCTGAAGCTTTCTTT. Translated: CSASSSEAFF.

V is TRBV18 and J is TRBJ1-1; possible D gene TRBD1, 5 bases. The V and J ends lost 2 bases and 5 bases respectively, with 18 bases between them. The germline V gene encodes CDR1 KGHSH and CDR2 LQKENI. CDR3 length: 16 amino acids. CDR3 residues: CASSPILMRGTTEAFF. In DNA, the CDR3 is TGTGCCAGCTCACCAATACTTATGCGGGGCACGACTGAAGCTTTCTTT.

This chain connects TRBV7-3 to TRBJ2-3; TRBD1 might be the D (6 bases). Germline V gives CDR1 SGHTA, CDR2 FQGTGA. The CDR3 loop spans 15 amino acids. V was clipped by 4 bases and J by 0 bases, with 11 bases between them. The CDR3 DNA is TGTGCCAGCAGCTCCGGACAGACTAGCACAGATACGCAGTATTTT. Protein product: CASSSGQTSTDTQYF. Full variable domain (remainder filled in from reference TRBV7-3 and TRBJ2-3): GAGVSQTPSNKVTEKGKYVELRCDPISGHTALYWYRQSLGQGPEFLIYFQGTGAADDSGLPNDRFFAVRPEGSVSTLKIQRTERGDSAVYLCASSSGQTSTDTQYFGPGTRLTVL.

This chain uses TRBV30 with TRBJ1-5; D ambiguous. The CDR3 runs to 13 residues. Trimming removed 2 bases at V and 0 bases at J, with 5 bases between. Looked up from germline, CDR1 is GTSNPN and CDR2 is SVGIG (reference sequence). The CDR3 reads CAWSLGSNQPQHF. The CDR3 nucleotides are TGTGCCTGGAGTCTAGGTAGCAATCAGCCCCAGCATTTT. The full variable domain, rest sourced from reference TRBV30 and TRBJ1-5, is SQTIHQWPATLVQPVGSPLSLECTVEGTSNPNLYWYRQAAGRGLQLLFYSVGIGQISSEVPQNLSASRPQDRQFILSSKKLLLSDSGFYLCAWSLGSNQPQHFGDGTRLSIL.

The chain is built from TRBV6-6 and TRBJ2-5; tentative D call: TRBD2 (7 bases). V lost 11 bases to trimming and J lost 0 bases, with 16 bases between them. The CDR3 runs to 14 residues. The germline gives CDR1 MNHNY, CDR2 SVGAGI (reference sequence). Here the CDR3 reads CAAGRGGYQETQYF. The CDR3 DNA reads as TGTGCCGCGGGTAGGGGGGGGTACCAAGAGACCCAGTACTTC.

The chain recombines TRBV6-1 with TRBJ2-2, with 7 bases that match TRBD2. Per the germline V gene, CDR1 is MNHNS and CDR2 is SASEGT. CDR3 length: 12 amino acids. Unmatched junction bases numbered 5, after V lost 10 bases and J lost 6 bases. The chain's CDR3 is CATLGGAGELFF. The CDR3 DNA sequence: TGTGCCACCCTGGGGGGGGCCGGGGAGCTGTTTTTT.

This rearrangement joins TRBV14 to TRBJ2-3, with D unresolved. CDR3 size: 14 residues. Trimming left V 0 bases short and J 4 bases short, with 8 bases between. The germline gives CDR1 SGHDN, CDR2 FVKESK. CDR3 DNA sequence: TGTGCCAGCAGCCAAGATTTAATTGCAGATACGCAGTATTTT. The encoded protein is CASSQDLIADTQYF. Based on the CDR3 plus reference TRBV14 and TRBJ2-3, the full variable domain is EAGVTQFPSHSVIEKGQTVTLRCDPISGHDNLYWYRRVMGKEIKFLLHFVKESKQDESGMPNNRFLAERTGGTYSTLKVQPAELEDSGVYFCASSQDLIADTQYFGPGTRLTVL.

The V gene is TRBV5-1, the J gene TRBJ1-2; D might be TRBD1 (5 bases). The CDR3 runs to 12 residues. V was shortened by 0 bases and J by 7 bases, with 7 bases between the two germline ends. The V gene's germline CDR1 is SGHRS and CDR2 YFSETQ. The CDR3 nucleotides are TGCGCCAGCAGCTTGGGGCAGGGTGGCTACACCTTC. Residues: CASSLGQGGYTF.

This chain links TRBV7-2 with TRBJ1-2; 8 nucleotides line up with TRBD1. Trimming took 7 bases from V and 7 from J; bases not matched to a gene: 8. The CDR3 is 13 residues long. Germline V lookup: CDR1 SGHTA, CDR2 FQGNSA. The chain's CDR3 is CASKLQGALGYTF. The CDR3 DNA follows: TGTGCCAGCAAATTGCAGGGGGCGCTTGGCTACACCTTC. Combining the CDR3 with reference TRBV7-2 and TRBJ1-2 gives the whole variable domain GAGVSQSPSNKVTEKGKDVELRCDPISGHTALYWYRQSLGQGLEFLIYFQGNSAPDKSGLPSDRFSAERTGGSVSTLTIQRTQQEDSAVYLCASKLQGALGYTFGSGTRLTVV.

V gene TRBV2 combines with J gene TRBJ1-1, with D perhaps matching TRBD1 (5 bases). Trimming removed 8 bases at V and 1 base at J, with 11 bases between. This CDR3 has 13 amino acids. Germline-derived CDR1 and CDR2 are SNHLY and FYNNEI. Here the CDR3 reads CASSRDWNTEAFF. CDR3 nucleotide sequence: TGTGCCAGCTCCAGGGATTGGAACACTGAAGCTTTCTTT.

A remark on this clone: A junction boundary mismatches the germline segment, possibly from a read error. The chain has TRBV19 and TRBJ1-5; D unresolved. CDR3 size: 17 residues. The germline V gene has CDR1 LNHDA and CDR2 SQIVND (reference sequence). The DNA for the CDR3 is TGTGCCAGCAGTAAAGTGGGCGCGGGGAGCAGCAATCAGCCCCAGCATTTT. Amino acid sequence: CASSKVGAGSSNQPQHF.

The gene calls are TRBV18 and TRBJ1-5; 9 bases map to TRBD1. Germline V gene sequence: CDR1 KGHSH, CDR2 LQKENI. CDR3 length: 15 residues. The trim removed 5 bases at V and 7 bases at J, leaving 9 bases unmatched. The DNA of the CDR3 is TGTGCCAGCTCATATACGGACAGGGGAGTACAGCCCCAGCATTTT. Translated: CASSYTDRGVQPQHF.

The chain is built from TRBV11-2 and TRBJ1-2, with 9 nucleotides matching TRBD1. The germline V gene encodes CDR1 SGHAT and CDR2 FQNNGV. Trimming removed 3 bases from V and 9 bases from J; junction bases left unmatched: 2. The CDR3 has 12 amino acids. As DNA, the CDR3 is TGTGCCAGCAGCTTGACAGGGGGGAGCTACACCTTC. This codes for CASSLTGGSYTF. Together with reference TRBV11-2 and TRBJ1-2, the CDR3 gives the full variable domain: EAGVAQSPRYKIIEKRQSVAFWCNPISGHATLYWYQQILGQGPKLLIQFQNNGVVDDSQLPKDRFSAERLKGVDSTLKIQPAKLEDSAVYLCASSLTGGSYTFGSGTRLTVV.

This rearrangement joins TRBV9 to TRBJ1-6; possible D gene TRBD1, 6 bases. Looked up from germline, CDR1 is SGDLS and CDR2 is YYNGEE. Between the trimmed V and J ends, which lost 0 bases and 4 bases, there was a span of 11 bases. The CDR3 totals 16 residues. CDR3: CASSVARDNYNSPLHF. DNA for the CDR3: TGTGCCAGCAGCGTAGCAAGGGACAATTATAATTCACCCCTCCACTTT. The full variable domain, in which reference TRBV9 and TRBJ1-6 provide the parts outside the CDR3, is DSGVTQTPKHLITATGQRVTLRCSPRSGDLSVYWYQQSLDQGLQFLIQYYNGEERAKGNILERFSAQQFPDLHSELNLSSLELGDSALYFCASSVARDNYNSPLHFGNGTRLTVT.

This rearrangement joins TRBV6-1 to TRBJ2-7; D is uncertain. CDR1 is MNHNS, CDR2 SASEGT, per germline. The V end lost 4 bases, the J end lost 4 bases, and 5 bases lay between the germline ends. This CDR3 spans 11 amino acids. CDR3 coding DNA: TGTGCCAGCAGTGCTGTATACGAGCAGTACTTC. Protein sequence: CASSAVYEQYF.

The chain joins TRBV15 to TRBJ1-3, with 7 bases fitting TRBD1. CDR3 length equals 14 residues. Trimming removed 2 bases from V and 11 bases from J; junction bases left unmatched: 9. CDR1 is LNHNV and CDR2 is YYDKDF in the germline V gene (reference sequence). The CDR3 reads CATSRPSGQAAIYF. CDR3 coding DNA: TGTGCCACCAGCAGACCCTCCGGACAGGCTGCCATATATTTT.

J is TRBJ1-5 and V is TRBV5-6; 8 bases line up with TRBD1. The V and J ends lost 2 bases and 7 bases, in that order; junction bases with no gene match: 8. Germline loops: CDR1 SGHDT, CDR2 YYEEEE. The CDR3 has 15 amino acids. The CDR3 bases are TGTGCCAGCAGCTTAGGGCAGGGGGCGGGACAGCCCCAGCATTTT. Encoded protein: CASSLGQGAGQPQHF.